The rows below give T cell receptor beta chains drawn from one sample of a study of T cells in Graves' hyperthyroidism and ophthalmopathy. TCRdb recomputed calls from the multiplex PCR reads with MiXCR, one row per CDR3 protein. The table has 93,000 or so distinct CDR3 sequences, about 50% seen once; the top ten hold roughly 24%. The sequenced sample was blood. All receptors come from a middle-aged man with Graves' hyperthyroidism. Both conserved end residues are part of each CDR3. D genes are given only for firm matches. Rows give clone size only sometimes, using once, few, many, or a class for an expanded clone.

12 | NA | NA | TRBJ2-4 | TRBV7-3 | TGTGCCAGCAGCTTAGCCAAAAACATTCAGTACTTC | CASSLAKNIQYF
13 | NA | NA | TRBJ2-7 | TRBV7-6 | TGTGCCAGCAGCTGGGGGCCAGCCTACGAGCAGTACTTC | CASSWGPAYEQYF
12 | many | TRBD1 | TRBJ1-2 | TRBV7-9 | TGTGCCAGCAGCGAGGACAGGGATGGCTACACCTTC | CASSEDRDGYTF
15 | many | TRBD1 | TRBJ1-1 | TRBV6-5 | TGTGCCAGCAGCCCTCGGACAGGCATGAACACTGAAGCTTTCTTT | CASSPRTGMNTEAFF
15 | NA | NA | TRBJ1-1 | TRBV7-8 | TGTGCCTGCAGCTTAGTACAGAGCATGAACACTGAGGCTTTCTTT | CACSLVQSMNTEAFF
14 | many | TRBD2 | TRBJ2-1 | TRBV20-1 | TGCAGTGCGGGGGGAGGGCCGATGGACAATGAGCAGTTCTTC | CSAGGGPMDNEQFF
15 | many | TRBD2 | TRBJ2-7 | TRBV5-5 | TGTGCCAGCAGCTTGCAGACCGGGACTAGAGGTGAGCAGTACTTC | CASSLQTGTRGEQYF
13 | NA | NA | TRBJ2-1 | TRBV7-9 | TGTGCCGGCCCGCGGCGTCTTGACAATGAGCAGTTCTTC | CAGPRRLDNEQFF
18 | many | NA | TRBJ2-1 | TRBV7-9 | TGTGCCAGCAGCTCAACCGACCCTGAAATGAGCTCCTACAATGAGCAGTTCTTC | CASSSTDPEMSSYNEQFF
12 | many | NA | TRBJ1-2 | TRBV11-2 | TGTGCCAGCAGCTTAGAACAGAGTGGCTACACCTTC | CASSLEQSGYTF